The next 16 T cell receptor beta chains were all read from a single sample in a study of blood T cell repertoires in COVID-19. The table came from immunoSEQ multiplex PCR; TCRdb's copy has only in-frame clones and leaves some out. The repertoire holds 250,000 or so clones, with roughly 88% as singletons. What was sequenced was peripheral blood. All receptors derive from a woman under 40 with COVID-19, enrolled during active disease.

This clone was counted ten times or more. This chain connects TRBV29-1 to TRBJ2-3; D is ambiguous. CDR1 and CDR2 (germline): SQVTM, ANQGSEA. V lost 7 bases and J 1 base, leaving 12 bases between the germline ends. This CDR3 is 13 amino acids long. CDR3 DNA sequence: TGCAGCGCGACTTCTCCCCGCACAGATACGCAGTATTTT. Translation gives CSATSPRTDTQYF.

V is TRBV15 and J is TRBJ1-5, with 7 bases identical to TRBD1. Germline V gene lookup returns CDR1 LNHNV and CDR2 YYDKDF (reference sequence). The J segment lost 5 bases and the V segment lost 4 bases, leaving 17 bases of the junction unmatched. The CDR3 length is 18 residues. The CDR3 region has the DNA TGTGCCACCAGCAAGGGTGTCTCACGGGACAGTATGGATCAGCCCCAGCATTTT. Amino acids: CATSKGVSRDSMDQPQHF. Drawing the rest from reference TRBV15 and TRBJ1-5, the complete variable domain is DAMVIQNPRYQVTQFGKPVTLSCSQTLNHNVMYWYQQKSSQAPKLLFHYYDKDFNNEADTPDNFQSRRPNTSFCFLDIRSPGLGDTAMYLCATSKGVSRDSMDQPQHFGDGTRLSIL.

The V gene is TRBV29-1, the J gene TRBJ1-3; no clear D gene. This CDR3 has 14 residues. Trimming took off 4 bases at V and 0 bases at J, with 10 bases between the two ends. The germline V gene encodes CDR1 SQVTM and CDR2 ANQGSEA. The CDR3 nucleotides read TGCAGCGTTGCCATACGCGGCTCTGGAAACACCATATATTTT. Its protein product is CSVAIRGSGNTIYF. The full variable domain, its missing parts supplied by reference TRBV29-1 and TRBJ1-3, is SAVISQKPSRDICQRGTSLTIQCQVDSQVTMMFWYRQQPGQSLTLIATANQGSEATYESGFVIDKFPISRPNLTFSTLTVSNMSPEDSSIYLCSVAIRGSGNTIYFGEGSWLTVV.

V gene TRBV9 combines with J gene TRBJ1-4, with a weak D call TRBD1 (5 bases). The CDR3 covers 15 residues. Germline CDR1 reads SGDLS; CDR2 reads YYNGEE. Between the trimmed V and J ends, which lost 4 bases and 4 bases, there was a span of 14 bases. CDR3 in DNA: TGTGCCAGCAGCCCCACTCCGGGGGGTAATGAAAAACTGTTTTTT. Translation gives CASSPTPGGNEKLFF.

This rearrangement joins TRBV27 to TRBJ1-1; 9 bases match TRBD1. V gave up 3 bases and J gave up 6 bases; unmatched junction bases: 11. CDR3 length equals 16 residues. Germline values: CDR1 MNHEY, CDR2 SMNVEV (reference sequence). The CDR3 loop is CASSFPLTGGRSEAFF. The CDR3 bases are TGTGCCAGCAGTTTCCCCCTGACAGGGGGAAGGTCTGAAGCTTTCTTT.

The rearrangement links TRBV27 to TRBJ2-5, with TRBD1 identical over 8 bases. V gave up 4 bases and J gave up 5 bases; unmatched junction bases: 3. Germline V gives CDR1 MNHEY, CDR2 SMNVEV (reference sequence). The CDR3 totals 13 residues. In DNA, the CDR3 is TGTGCCAGCAGTTGGGGACAGGAGGAGACCCAGTACTTC. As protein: CASSWGQEETQYF.

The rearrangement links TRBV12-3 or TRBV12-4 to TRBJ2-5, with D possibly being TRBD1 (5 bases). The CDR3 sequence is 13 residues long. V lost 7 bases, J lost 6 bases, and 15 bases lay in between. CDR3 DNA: TGTGCCAGCACCCACGGTAGGGGTCAGACCCAGTACTTC. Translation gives CASTHGRGQTQYF.

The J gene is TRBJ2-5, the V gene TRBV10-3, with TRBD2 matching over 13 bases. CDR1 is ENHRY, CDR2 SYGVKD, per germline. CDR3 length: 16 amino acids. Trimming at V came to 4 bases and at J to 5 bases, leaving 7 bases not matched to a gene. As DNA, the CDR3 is TGTGCCATCAGTGGGACTAGCGGGAGTCGTTTGGAGACCCAGTACTTC. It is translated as CAISGTSGSRLETQYF.

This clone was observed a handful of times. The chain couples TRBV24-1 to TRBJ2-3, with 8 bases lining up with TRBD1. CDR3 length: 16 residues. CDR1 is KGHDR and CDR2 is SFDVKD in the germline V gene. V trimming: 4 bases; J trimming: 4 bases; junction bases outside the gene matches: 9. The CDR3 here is CATSDAGGASPDTQYF. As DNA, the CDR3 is TGTGCCACCAGTGACGCAGGGGGCGCTTCTCCAGATACGCAGTATTTT.

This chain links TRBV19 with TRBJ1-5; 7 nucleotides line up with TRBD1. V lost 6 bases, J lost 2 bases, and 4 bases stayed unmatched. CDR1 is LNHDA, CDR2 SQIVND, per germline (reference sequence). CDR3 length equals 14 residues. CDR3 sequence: CASSPDRGNQPQHF. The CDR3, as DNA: TGTGCCAGTAGCCCCGACAGGGGCAATCAGCCCCAGCATTTT.

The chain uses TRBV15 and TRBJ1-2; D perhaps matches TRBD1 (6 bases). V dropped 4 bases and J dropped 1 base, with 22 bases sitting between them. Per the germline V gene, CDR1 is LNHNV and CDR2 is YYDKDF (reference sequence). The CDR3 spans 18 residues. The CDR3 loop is CATSMGPLDPRGNYGYTF. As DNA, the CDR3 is TGTGCCACCAGCATGGGACCGTTAGACCCCAGGGGTAACTATGGCTACACCTTC.

CDR3 region: CASSPPGTDRVGTGELFF. In DNA, the CDR3 is TGTGCCAGCTCACCACCAGGAACGGACAGGGTTGGGACCGGGGAGCTGTTTTTT. The rearrangement links TRBV18 to TRBJ2-2, with 8 positions matching TRBD1. The V and J ends lost 0 bases and 5 bases, in that order; junction bases with no gene match: 11. This CDR3 contains 18 residues. Per germline, CDR1 KGHSH and CDR2 LQKENI.

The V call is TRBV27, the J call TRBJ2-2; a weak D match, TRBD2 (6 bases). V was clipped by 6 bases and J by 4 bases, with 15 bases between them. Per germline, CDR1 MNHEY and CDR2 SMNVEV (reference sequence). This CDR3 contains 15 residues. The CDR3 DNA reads TGTGCCAGCAGACCTACCGGGACTCTCACCGGGGAGCTGTTTTTT. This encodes CASRPTGTLTGELFF.

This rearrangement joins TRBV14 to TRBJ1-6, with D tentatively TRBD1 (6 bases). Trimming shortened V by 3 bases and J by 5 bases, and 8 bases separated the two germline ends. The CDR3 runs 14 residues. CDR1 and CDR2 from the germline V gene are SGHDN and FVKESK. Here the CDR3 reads CASSHQGNNSPLHF. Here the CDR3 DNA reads TGTGCCAGCAGCCATCAGGGGAATAATTCACCCCTCCACTTT. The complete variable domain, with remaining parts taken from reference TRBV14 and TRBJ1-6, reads EAGVTQFPSHSVIEKGQTVTLRCDPISGHDNLYWYRRVMGKEIKFLLHFVKESKQDESGMPNNRFLAERTGGTYSTLKVQPAELEDSGVYFCASSHQGNNSPLHFGNGTRLTVT.

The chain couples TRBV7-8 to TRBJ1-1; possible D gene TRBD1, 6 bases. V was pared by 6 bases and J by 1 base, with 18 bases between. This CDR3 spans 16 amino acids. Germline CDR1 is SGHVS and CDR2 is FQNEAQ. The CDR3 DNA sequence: TGTGCCAGCAGAACCGGGATCCGGACAGAGAACACTGAAGCTTTCTTT. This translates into CASRTGIRTENTEAFF.

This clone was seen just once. The CDR3: CASSQDWRAPGYTF. CDR3 DNA sequence: TGTGCCAGCAGCCAAGATTGGAGGGCGCCCGGCTACACCTTC. The chain recombines TRBV3-1 (or the pseudogene TRBV3-2) with TRBJ1-2; D is undetermined. V shed 0 bases and J shed 8 bases, with 13 bases lying between them. The CDR3 is made up of 14 amino acids. Looked up from germline, CDR1 is LGHDT and CDR2 is YNNKEL (reference sequence).